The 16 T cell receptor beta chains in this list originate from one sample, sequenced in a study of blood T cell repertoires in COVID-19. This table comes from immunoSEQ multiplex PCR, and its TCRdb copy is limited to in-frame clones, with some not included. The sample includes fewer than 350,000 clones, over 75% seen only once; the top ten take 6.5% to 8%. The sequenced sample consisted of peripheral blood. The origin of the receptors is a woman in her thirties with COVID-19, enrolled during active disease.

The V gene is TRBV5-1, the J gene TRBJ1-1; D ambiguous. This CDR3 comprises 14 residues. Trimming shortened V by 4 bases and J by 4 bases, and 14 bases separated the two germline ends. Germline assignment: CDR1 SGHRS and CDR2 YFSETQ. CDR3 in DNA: TGCGCCAGCAGCGCCGACCCCTCGGGCACTGAAGCTTTCTTT. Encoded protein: CASSADPSGTEAFF.

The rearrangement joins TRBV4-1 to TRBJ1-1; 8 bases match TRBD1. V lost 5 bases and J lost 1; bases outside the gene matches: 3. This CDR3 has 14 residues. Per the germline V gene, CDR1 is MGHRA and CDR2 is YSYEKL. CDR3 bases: TGCGCCAGCAGCTTAGGGACAGGGAACACTGAAGCTTTCTTT. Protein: CASSLGTGNTEAFF.

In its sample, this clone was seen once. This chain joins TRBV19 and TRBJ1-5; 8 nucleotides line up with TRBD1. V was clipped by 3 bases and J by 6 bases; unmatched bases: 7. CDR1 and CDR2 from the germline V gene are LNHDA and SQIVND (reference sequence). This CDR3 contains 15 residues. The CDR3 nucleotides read TGTGCCAGTAGTATTCTAACAGGGGGTATTCAGCCCCAGCATTTT. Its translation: CASSILTGGIQPQHF.

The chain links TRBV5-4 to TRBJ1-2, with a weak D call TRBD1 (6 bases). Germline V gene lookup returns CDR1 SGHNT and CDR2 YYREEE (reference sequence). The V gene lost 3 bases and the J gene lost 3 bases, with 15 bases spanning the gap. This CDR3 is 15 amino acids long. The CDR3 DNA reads TGTGCCAGCAGCTCCGGGGGGAGGGGGGACTATGGCTACACCTTC. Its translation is CASSSGGRGDYGYTF. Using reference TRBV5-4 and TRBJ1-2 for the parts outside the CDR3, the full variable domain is ETGVTQSPTHLIKTRGQQVTLRCSSQSGHNTVSWYQQALGQGPQFIFQYYREEENGRGNFPPRFSGLQFPNYSSELNVNALELDDSALYLCASSSGGRGDYGYTFGSGTRLTVV.

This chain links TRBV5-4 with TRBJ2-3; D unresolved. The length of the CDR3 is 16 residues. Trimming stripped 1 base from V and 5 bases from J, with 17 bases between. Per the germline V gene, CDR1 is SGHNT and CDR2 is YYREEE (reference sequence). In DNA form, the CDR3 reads TGTGCCAGCAGCTTGCGGCTGACCGTAGGAGAAGATACGCAGTATTTT. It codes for CASSLRLTVGEDTQYF.

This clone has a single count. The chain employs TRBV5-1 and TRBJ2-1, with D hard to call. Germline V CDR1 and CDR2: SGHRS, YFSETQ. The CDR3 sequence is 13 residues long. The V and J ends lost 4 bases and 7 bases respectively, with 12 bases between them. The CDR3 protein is CASSAEFGNEQFF. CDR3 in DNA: TGCGCCAGCAGCGCTGAATTCGGGAATGAGCAGTTCTTC.

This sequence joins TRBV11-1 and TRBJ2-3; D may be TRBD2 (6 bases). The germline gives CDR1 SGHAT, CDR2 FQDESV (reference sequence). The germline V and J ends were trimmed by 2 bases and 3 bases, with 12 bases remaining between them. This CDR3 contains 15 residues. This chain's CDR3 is CASSLWGEETDTQYF. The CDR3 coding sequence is TGTGCCAGCAGCTTATGGGGGGAGGAGACAGATACGCAGTATTTT.

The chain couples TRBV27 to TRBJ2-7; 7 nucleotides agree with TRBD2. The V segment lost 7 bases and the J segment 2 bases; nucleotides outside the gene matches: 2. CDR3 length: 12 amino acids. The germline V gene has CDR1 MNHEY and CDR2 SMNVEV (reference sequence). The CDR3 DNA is TGTGCCAGCAAGGGGAGGGCCTACGAGCAGTACTTC. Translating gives CASKGRAYEQYF.

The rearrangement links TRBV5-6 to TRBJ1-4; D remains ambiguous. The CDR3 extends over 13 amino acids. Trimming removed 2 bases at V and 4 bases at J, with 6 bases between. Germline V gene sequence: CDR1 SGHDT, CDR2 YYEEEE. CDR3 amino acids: CASSFSVNEKLFF. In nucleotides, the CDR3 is TGTGCCAGCAGCTTTTCCGTTAATGAAAAACTGTTTTTT. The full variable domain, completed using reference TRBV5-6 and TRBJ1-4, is DAGVTQSPTHLIKTRGQQVTLRCSPKSGHDTVSWYQQALGQGPQFIFQYYEEEERQRGNFPDRFSGHQFPNYSSELNVNALLLGDSALYLCASSFSVNEKLFFGSGTQLSVL.

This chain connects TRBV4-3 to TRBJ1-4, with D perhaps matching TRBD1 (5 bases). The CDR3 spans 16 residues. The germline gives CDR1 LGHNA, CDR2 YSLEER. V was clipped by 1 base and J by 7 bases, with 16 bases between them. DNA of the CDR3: TGCGCCAGCAGCCAAGGTGTTCGGCAGGGCAGTGAAAAACTGTTTTTT. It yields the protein CASSQGVRQGSEKLFF.

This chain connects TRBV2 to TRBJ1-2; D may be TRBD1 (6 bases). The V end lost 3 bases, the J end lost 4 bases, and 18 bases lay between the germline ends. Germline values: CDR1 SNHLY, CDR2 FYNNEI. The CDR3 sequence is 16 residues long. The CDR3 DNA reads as TGTGCCAGCAGTGAGGGGGTGAGGGGGTATGGCTATGGCTACACCTTC. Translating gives CASSEGVRGYGYGYTF.

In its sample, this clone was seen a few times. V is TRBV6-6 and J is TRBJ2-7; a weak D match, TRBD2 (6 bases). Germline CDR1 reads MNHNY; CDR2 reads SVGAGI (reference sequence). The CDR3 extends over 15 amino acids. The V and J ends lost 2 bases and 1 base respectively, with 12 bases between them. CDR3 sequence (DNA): TGTGCCAGCAGTTACGAGGGAGGTGGTTCCTACGAGCAGTACTTC. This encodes CASSYEGGGSYEQYF.

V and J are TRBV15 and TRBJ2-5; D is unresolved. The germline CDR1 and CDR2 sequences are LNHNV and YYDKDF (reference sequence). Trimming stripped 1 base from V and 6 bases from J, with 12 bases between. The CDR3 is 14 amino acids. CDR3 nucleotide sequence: TGTGCCACCAGCAGAGGGCTAGAGACGAAGACCCAGTACTTC. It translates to CATSRGLETKTQYF.

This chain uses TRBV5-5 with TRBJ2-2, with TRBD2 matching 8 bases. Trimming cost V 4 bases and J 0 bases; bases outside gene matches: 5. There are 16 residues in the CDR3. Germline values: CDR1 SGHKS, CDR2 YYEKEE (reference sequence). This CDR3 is CASSLTSGANTGELFF. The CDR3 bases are TGTGCCAGCAGCCTTACTAGCGGAGCGAACACCGGGGAGCTGTTTTTT. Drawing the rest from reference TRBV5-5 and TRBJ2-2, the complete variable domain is DAGVTQSPTHLIKTRGQQVTLRCSPISGHKSVSWYQQVLGQGPQFIFQYYEKEERGRGNFPDRFSARQFPNYSSELNVNALLLGDSALYLCASSLTSGANTGELFFGEGSRLTVL.

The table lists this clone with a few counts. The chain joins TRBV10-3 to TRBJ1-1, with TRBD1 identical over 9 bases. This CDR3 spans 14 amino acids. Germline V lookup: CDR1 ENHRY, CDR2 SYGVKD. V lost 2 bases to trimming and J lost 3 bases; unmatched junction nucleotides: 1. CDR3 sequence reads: CAISETGGDTEAFF. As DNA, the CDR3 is TGTGCCATCAGTGAGACAGGGGGCGACACTGAAGCTTTCTTT.

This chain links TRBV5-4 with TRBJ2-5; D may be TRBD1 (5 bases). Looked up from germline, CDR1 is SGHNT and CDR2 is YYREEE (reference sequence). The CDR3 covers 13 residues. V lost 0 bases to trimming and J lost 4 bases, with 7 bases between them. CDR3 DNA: TGTGCCAGCAGCTTGGTAAGGGGAGAGACCCAGTACTTC. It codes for CASSLVRGETQYF.